These 27 T cell receptor beta chains came from one sample sequenced in a study of blood T cell repertoires in COVID-19. Generated by immunoSEQ multiplex PCR, the TCRdb table keeps only in-frame clones and is missing some. Of more than 150,000 clones detected, around 78% appear once; the ten largest clones hold 2.5% to 3%. Sequencing input: peripheral blood. The receptors come from a woman older than 75 with active or convalescent COVID-19.

This chain joins TRBV11-2 and TRBJ2-3; 10 bases agree with TRBD2. V was clipped by 4 bases and J by 2 bases; unmatched bases: 6. The CDR3 is 16 amino acids. CDR1 SGHAT and CDR2 FQNNGV come from the germline V gene. The CDR3 bases are TGTGCCAGCAGCTCGGGAGCGGGGGGGTACACAGATACGCAGTATTTT. This sequence encodes CASSSGAGGYTDTQYF.

This clone was observed once. The chain has TRBV5-5 and TRBJ1-6, with 7 positions matching TRBD1. Trimming took 0 bases from V and 0 from J; bases not matched to a gene: 6. Looked up from germline, CDR1 is SGHKS and CDR2 is YYEKEE (reference sequence). This CDR3 comprises 18 residues. CDR3 DNA sequence: TGTGCCAGCAGCTTGGGGGACAGCTATAGCTCCTATAATTCACCCCTCCACTTT. Translating gives CASSLGDSYSSYNSPLHF.

Only one count was recorded for this clone. The genes are TRBV14 and TRBJ1-4, with D possibly TRBD1 on 6 matching bases. The CDR3 runs 13 residues. CDR1 SGHDN and CDR2 FVKESK come from the germline V gene. Trimming pared 4 bases from V and 8 bases from J, leaving 11 bases between. The CDR3 loop is CASSRGGSEKLFF. The CDR3 region has the DNA TGTGCCAGCAGCCGAGGGGGTAGCGAAAAACTGTTTTTT.

The chain employs TRBV9 and TRBJ2-2; 7 bases match TRBD2. Germline V gene data show CDR1 as SGDLS and CDR2 as YYNGEE. The CDR3 is 13 amino acids. The trim removed 4 bases at V and 6 bases at J, leaving 3 bases unmatched. CDR3 region: CASSPTSAGELFF. The CDR3 DNA reads TGTGCCAGCAGCCCCACTAGCGCCGGGGAGCTGTTTTTT.

The chain carries TRBV11-1 and TRBJ2-7, with 7 nucleotides matching TRBD1. V trimming: 0 bases; J trimming: 4 bases; junction bases outside the gene matches: 12. The CDR3 sequence is 17 residues long. The germline V gene encodes CDR1 SGHAT and CDR2 FQDESV (reference sequence). The CDR3 region is CASSLAPPGQRVYEQYF. As DNA, the CDR3 is TGTGCCAGCAGCTTAGCACCTCCGGGACAGAGAGTGTACGAGCAGTACTTC. Complete variable domain (other parts from reference TRBV11-1 and TRBJ2-7): EAEVAQSPRYKITEKSQAVAFWCDPISGHATLYWYRQILGQGPELLVQFQDESVVDDSQLPKDRFSAERLKGVDSTLKIQPAELGDSAMYLCASSLAPPGQRVYEQYFGPGTRLTVT.

CDR3 region: CSAALKGRFEQYF. CDR3 sequence (DNA): TGCAGCGCAGCCCTAAAGGGGAGGTTCGAGCAGTACTTC. The rearrangement uses TRBV29-1 and TRBJ2-7; D may be TRBD2 (6 bases). Per germline, CDR1 SQVTM and CDR2 ANQGSEA. With 7 bases removed from V and 6 bases from J, the gap between germline ends came to 19 bases. The CDR3 consists of 13 residues.

This rearrangement joins TRBV7-3 to TRBJ2-1, with D hard to call. V was pared by 1 base and J by 5 bases, with 9 bases between. The CDR3 runs 14 residues. The germline CDR1 and CDR2 sequences are SGHTA and FQGTGA. CDR3 sequence (DNA): TGTGCCAGCAGCTTAAATTCCGGTAACAATGAGCAGTTCTTC. This sequence encodes CASSLNSGNNEQFF.

This rearrangement joins TRBV5-1 to TRBJ2-3; tentatively, D is TRBD1 (5 bases). In germline, CDR1 is SGHRS, CDR2 YFSETQ. V lost 3 bases to trimming and J lost 4 bases, with 12 bases between them. The CDR3 is 14 amino acids. The CDR3 coding sequence is TGCGCCAGCAGCTGGATAGTAGGGGCAGATACGCAGTATTTT. It translates to CASSWIVGADTQYF.

The chain combines TRBV5-1 with TRBJ1-2; 9 bases are a match to TRBD1. V lost 2 bases and J lost 1; bases outside the gene matches: 3. Germline V gene data show CDR1 as SGHRS and CDR2 as YFSETQ. The CDR3 runs to 15 residues. CDR3 nucleotides: TGCGCCAGCAGCTTCGGACAGGGGAGTAACTATGGCTACACCTTC. It yields the protein CASSFGQGSNYGYTF.

The J gene is TRBJ2-2, the V gene TRBV7-6; D is unclear. The CDR3 runs 14 residues. V was trimmed by 4 bases and J by 4 bases, leaving 10 bases between them. CDR1 is SGHVS, CDR2 FNYEAQ, per germline. CDR3 bases: TGTGCCAGCAGCTATGTATACGGCACCGGGGAGCTGTTTTTT. Translating gives CASSYVYGTGELFF.

This clone was detected once. CDR3 nucleotide sequence: TGTGCCAGCACGCGGTTGCAGGGAGGCGAGCAGTACTTC. It yields the protein CASTRLQGGEQYF. V usage is TRBV5-8 and J usage is TRBJ2-7; weak D call: TRBD2 (6 bases). Germline CDR1 reads SGHTS; CDR2 reads YDEGEE. The CDR3 loop spans 13 amino acids. Trimming cost V 6 bases and J 6 bases, with 16 bases left between them.

In its sample, this clone was seen once. The rearrangement uses TRBV10-3 and TRBJ2-1, with 12 bases matching TRBD2. Germline values: CDR1 ENHRY, CDR2 SYGVKD. V trimming: 3 bases; J trimming: 6 bases; junction bases outside the gene matches: 21. The CDR3 loop spans 21 amino acids. CDR3 protein: CAISDPVGLAGSGGKINEQFF. The CDR3 DNA sequence: TGTGCCATCAGTGACCCCGTAGGACTAGCGGGGAGCGGGGGCAAAATCAATGAGCAGTTCTTC.

This rearrangement joins TRBV3-1 (or the pseudogene TRBV3-2) to TRBJ1-2, with 7 bases that match TRBD1. V lost 3 bases and J lost 8; bases outside the gene matches: 6. This CDR3 is built from 13 residues. CDR1 is LGHDT and CDR2 is YNNKEL in the germline V gene (reference sequence). The chain's CDR3 is CASSHEDRVGYTF. In DNA form, the CDR3 reads TGTGCCAGCAGCCACGAAGACAGGGTAGGCTACACCTTC.

The chain links TRBV10-1 to TRBJ2-1; TRBD2 aligns across 9 bases. From germline, CDR1 is WNHNN and CDR2 SYGVQD (reference sequence). J was trimmed by 2 bases and V by 0 bases; bases with no gene match: 2. The CDR3 sequence is 16 residues long. Written as DNA, the CDR3 is TGCGCCAGCAGTGAGTCGGCTAGCGGGGCCTACAATGAGCAGTTCTTC. This translates into CASSESASGAYNEQFF.

This clone has just a few counts. This chain links TRBV28 with TRBJ1-1; D remains ambiguous. CDR1 is MDHEN, CDR2 SYDVKM, per germline. The CDR3 length is 14 residues. Trimming pared 7 bases from V and 4 bases from J, leaving 16 bases between. This CDR3 is CASNDLDWGTEAFF. The CDR3 nucleotides are TGTGCCAGCAATGATCTGGACTGGGGCACTGAAGCTTTCTTT.

The genes are TRBV2 and TRBJ1-1, with D possibly matching TRBD1 (5 bases). Germline V lookup: CDR1 SNHLY, CDR2 FYNNEI. This CDR3 is 14 amino acids long. V was clipped by 2 bases and J by 11 bases, with 18 bases between them. CDR3 nucleotide sequence: TGTGCCAGCAGTGAAATGGTCGGGGGAAGGCCTGCTTTCTTT. Translating it yields CASSEMVGGRPAFF. Looking up the rest from reference TRBV2 and TRBJ1-1 gives the full variable domain: EPEVTQTPSHQVTQMGQEVILRCVPISNHLYFYWYRQILGQKVEFLVSFYNNEISEKSEIFDDQFSVERPDGSNFTLKIRSTKLEDSAMYFCASSEMVGGRPAFFGQGTRLTVV.

J is TRBJ2-2 and V is TRBV5-1; 7 bases are a match to TRBD2. Germline V gene lookup returns CDR1 SGHRS and CDR2 YFSETQ. V dropped 5 bases and J dropped 0; count of bases not matched to a gene: 4. The CDR3 totals 15 residues. The CDR3 reads CASREGLANTGELFF. The CDR3 DNA reads TGCGCCAGCAGGGAAGGACTAGCGAACACCGGGGAGCTGTTTTTT. Variable domain in full (rest from reference TRBV5-1 and TRBJ2-2): KAGVTQTPRYLIKTRGQQVTLSCSPISGHRSVSWYQQTPGQGLQFLFEYFSETQRNKGNFPGRFSGRQFSNSRSEMNVSTLELGDSALYLCASREGLANTGELFFGEGSRLTVL.

The chain combines TRBV19 with TRBJ1-3, with 9 bases fitting TRBD1. Germline V gene sequence: CDR1 LNHDA, CDR2 SQIVND (reference sequence). V shed 6 bases and J 0 bases; nucleotides not matched to a gene: 9. The CDR3 consists of 17 residues. CDR3 DNA sequence: TGTGCCAGTAGCGCCGGGACAGGGATCCGCTCTGGAAACACCATATATTTT. Translating gives CASSAGTGIRSGNTIYF.

DNA of the CDR3: TGTGCCAGCAGCCCTTACAGGGGCTACGAGCAGTACTTC. This gives the protein CASSPYRGYEQYF. This chain links TRBV3-1 (or the pseudogene TRBV3-2) with TRBJ2-7; 7 positions agree with TRBD1. J was trimmed by 3 bases and V by 4 bases; bases with no gene match: 3. The CDR3 loop spans 13 amino acids. Germline assignment: CDR1 LGHDT and CDR2 YNNKEL (reference sequence).

This chain links TRBV12-3 or TRBV12-4 with TRBJ2-2; no firm D call. The germline V and J ends were trimmed by 11 bases and 6 bases, with 16 bases remaining between them. The CDR3 has 13 residues. CDR3: CAAGIVPAGELFF. In nucleotides, the CDR3 is TGTGCCGCAGGCATTGTCCCCGCCGGGGAGCTGTTTTTT.

The chain recombines TRBV5-1 with TRBJ1-6, with TRBD1 matching over 7 bases. CDR3 length: 15 amino acids. Germline V gene sequence: CDR1 SGHRS, CDR2 YFSETQ. Trimming cost V 3 bases and J 9 bases; bases outside gene matches: 9. CDR3 coding DNA: TGCGCCAGCAGCTCACTGACAGGGAGAGGTTCACCCCTCCACTTT. Translated, it gives CASSSLTGRGSPLHF.

V usage is TRBV5-1 and J usage is TRBJ2-5; D is ambiguous. The CDR3 runs 14 residues. V was pared by 0 bases and J by 2 bases, with 8 bases between. Germline-derived CDR1 and CDR2 are SGHRS and YFSETQ. CDR3 sequence reads: CASSLVPDQETQYF. The CDR3 region has the DNA TGCGCCAGCAGCTTGGTCCCAGATCAAGAGACCCAGTACTTC.

J is TRBJ1-5 and V is TRBV19; 7 bases align to TRBD1. The CDR3 covers 14 residues. In germline, CDR1 is LNHDA, CDR2 SQIVND (reference sequence). The junction had 12 bases not matched to a gene; V was cut back by 5 bases and J by 11 bases. CDR3 residues: CASSLSPGQWTQHF. CDR3 DNA sequence: TGTGCCAGTAGTCTCTCTCCGGGACAGTGGACCCAGCATTTT.

The V and J genes are TRBV6-8 and TRBJ2-1, with 10 nucleotides matching TRBD2. With 6 bases clipped from V and 1 base from J, the junction kept 12 bases outside the gene matches. Per the germline V gene, CDR1 is MNHGY and CDR2 is SAAAGT. This CDR3 is built from 18 residues. CDR3 sequence: CASSSLPSGGPSYNEQFF. In DNA, the CDR3 is TGTGCCAGCAGCTCGCTTCCTAGCGGGGGCCCTTCCTACAATGAGCAGTTCTTC.

This clone was counted between two and nine times. It may be a read error: a sequence one base away is much more abundant. CDR3 loop: CASSYLSSYEQYF. The CDR3 coding sequence is TGTGCCAGCAGCTACCTAAGCTCCTACGAGCAGTACTTC. The chain joins TRBV7-9 to TRBJ2-7; unclear D gene. From germline, CDR1 is SEHNR and CDR2 FQNEAQ (reference sequence). V was trimmed by 4 bases and J by 0 bases, leaving 7 bases between them. The length of the CDR3 is 13 residues.

V and J are TRBV28 and TRBJ2-6, with D tentatively TRBD2 (5 bases). Trimming removed 6 bases at V and 0 bases at J, with 12 bases between. Looked up from germline, CDR1 is MDHEN and CDR2 is SYDVKM. The length of the CDR3 is 16 residues. CDR3 residues: CASRPGYSSGANVLTF. As DNA, the CDR3 is TGTGCCAGCAGGCCGGGATATAGCTCTGGGGCCAACGTCCTGACTTTC.

The chain has TRBV7-9 and TRBJ1-1; D remains unclear. The CDR3 sequence is 16 residues long. Germline CDR1 reads SEHNR; CDR2 reads FQNEAQ (reference sequence). The V end was cut by 5 bases, the J end by 1 base, with 17 bases between. CDR3 DNA sequence: TGTGCCAGCAGCCCGGCGGGTGGCGGTGGGAACACTGAAGCTTTCTTT. Translation gives CASSPAGGGGNTEAFF.